These 21 T cell receptor beta chains came from one sample sequenced in a study of regulatory T cells in long-lasting Graves disease. As to time point: persistent/refractory GD, antithyroid drugs over 5 years with positive TRAb. PBMC-extracted RNA yielded the TCR library. Combining iRepertoire HTBI primers with Arm-PCR of CDR3 regions, the authors built TCR beta libraries. TCRdb called the multiplex PCR reads again in MiXCR, with one record for every CDR3 protein. The sample consists of 400,000 to 500,000 distinct CDR3 sequences, around a fifth of them appearing once. The input for sequencing was peripheral blood mononuclear cells (PBMCs), taken when the disease was refractory, from a patient treated with antithyroid drugs. The receptors originated from a female donor with Graves disease.

The table lists this clonotype with a few counts. This chain uses TRBV7-8 with TRBJ2-5, with TRBD1 matching over 9 bases. The junction had 6 bases not matched to a gene; V was cut back by 1 base and J by 6 bases. CDR1 SGHVS and CDR2 FQNEAQ come from the germline V gene. The CDR3 runs 15 residues. CDR3 sequence (DNA): TGTGCCAGCAGCTTAGGTCGGACAGGGGAAAAGACCCAGTACTTC. Translating gives CASSLGRTGEKTQYF.

This clonotype has only a few counts. The J gene is TRBJ2-7, the V gene TRBV7-9; TRBD2 might be the D (5 bases). Trimming cost V 2 bases and J 7 bases, with 18 bases left between them. The CDR3 totals 15 residues. Germline V gene sequence: CDR1 SEHNR, CDR2 FQNEAQ (reference sequence). CDR3 nucleotides: TGTGCCAGCAGCTTACGGTCAGGTGCAACGGGGGAGCAGTACTTC. It yields the protein CASSLRSGATGEQYF.

This sequence joins TRBV30 and TRBJ1-1; D unresolved. The CDR3 consists of 11 residues. V was pared by 0 bases and J by 8 bases, with 7 bases between. Germline values: CDR1 GTSNPN, CDR2 SVGIG (reference sequence). The CDR3: CAWSVMEEAFF. CDR3 nucleotide sequence: TGTGCCTGGAGTGTAATGGAAGAAGCTTTCTTT.

CDR3 protein: CASSNPREDTQYF. The DNA for the CDR3 is TGTGCCAGCAGCAATCCCAGGGAAGATACGCAGTATTTT. The genes are TRBV7-2 and TRBJ2-3; tentatively, D is TRBD1 (5 bases). With 5 bases removed from V and 5 bases from J, the gap between germline ends came to 11 bases. Germline CDR1 is SGHTA and CDR2 is FQGNSA. The CDR3 covers 13 residues.

J is TRBJ2-7 and V is TRBV4-2; 11 bases fit TRBD2. V was clipped by 0 bases and J by 8 bases; unmatched bases: 6. Per the germline V gene, CDR1 is LGHNA and CDR2 is YNFKEQ. The CDR3 is 15 residues long. This CDR3 reads CASSQDAASGRQQYF. CDR3 in DNA: TGTGCCAGCAGCCAAGATGCGGCTAGCGGGAGGCAGCAGTACTTC.

The chain combines TRBV10-3 with TRBJ2-1; 12 bases map to TRBD2. CDR3 length equals 15 residues. J was trimmed by 5 bases and V by 6 bases; bases with no gene match: 5. Germline lookup yields CDR1 ENHRY and CDR2 SYGVKD. The CDR3 coding sequence is TGTGCCATCAGCGAGACTAGCGGGAGTAACAATGAGCAGTTCTTC. Translating it yields CAISETSGSNNEQFF.

This clonotype was seen many times. The chain has TRBV27 and TRBJ1-4; 9 positions agree with TRBD1. V lost 5 bases and J lost 8; bases outside the gene matches: 9. The CDR3 length is 15 residues. Germline V gives CDR1 MNHEY, CDR2 SMNVEV (reference sequence). CDR3 coding DNA: TGTGCCAGCAGTAGTAGATTAACAGGGGGCGAAAAACTGTTTTTT. Residues: CASSSRLTGGEKLFF.

This chain joins TRBV6-1 and TRBJ2-2, with 8 bases aligning to TRBD2. The CDR3 runs to 15 residues. V dropped 4 bases and J dropped 3; count of bases not matched to a gene: 4. Per the germline V gene, CDR1 is MNHNS and CDR2 is SASEGT. As DNA, the CDR3 is TGTGCCAGCAGTGCAGCGGGAGTACACACCGGGGAGCTGTTTTTT. Its protein product is CASSAAGVHTGELFF.

The sample holds a few counts of this clonotype. V usage is TRBV29-1 and J usage is TRBJ1-4, with D perhaps TRBD1 (5 bases). V was clipped by 1 base and J by 5 bases, with 14 bases between them. The CDR3 runs to 15 residues. Germline loops: CDR1 SQVTM, CDR2 ANQGSEA. The CDR3 is CSVEGSTGLNEKLFF. CDR3 bases: TGCAGCGTTGAAGGTTCGACGGGACTCAATGAAAAACTGTTTTTT.

This clonotype turned up a few times. The chain carries TRBV5-6 and TRBJ2-7; D is unclear. The V gene's germline CDR1 is SGHDT and CDR2 YYEEEE. Trimming pared 7 bases from V and 2 bases from J, leaving 22 bases between. The CDR3 extends over 16 amino acids. CDR3 residues: CASGWSAAYRPYEQYF. Here the CDR3 DNA reads TGTGCCAGCGGCTGGTCGGCCGCGTATCGACCCTACGAGCAGTACTTC.

This clonotype was picked up a small number of times. J is TRBJ1-2 and V is TRBV6-1; a possible D gene is TRBD1 (5 bases). Germline-derived CDR1 and CDR2 are MNHNS and SASEGT. With 10 bases removed from V and 1 base from J, the gap between germline ends came to 10 bases. The CDR3 runs to 12 residues. CDR3 amino acids: CAIEGDNYGYTF. The CDR3 bases are TGTGCCATCGAAGGGGATAACTATGGCTACACCTTC.

This clonotype was observed a handful of times. This chain connects TRBV7-2 to TRBJ2-5; weak D call: TRBD2 (5 bases). This CDR3 region has 18 residues. V dropped 1 base and J dropped 8 bases, with 26 bases sitting between them. The germline V gene encodes CDR1 SGHTA and CDR2 FQGNSA. This CDR3 is CASSLGLLDPLSQATQYF. CDR3 nucleotide sequence: TGTGCCAGCAGCTTAGGACTACTAGACCCCCTCTCTCAGGCCACCCAGTACTTC.

Worth noting for this clonotype: This may arise from a read error, as a much more abundant clone is one base away. The CDR3 carries no conserved terminal phenylalanine or tryptophan, so it likely arises from a read error. The rearrangement links TRBV6-9 to TRBJ1-5; no firm D call. CDR1 and CDR2 from the germline V gene are MNHGY and SVAAGI. The CDR3 has 13 amino acids. The ends were cut back, 3 bases at V and 7 bases at J, with 10 bases in the middle. CDR3 protein: CASSYLGVQPQHL. For the CDR3, the DNA is TGTGCCAGCAGTTACCTGGGAGTACAGCCCCAGCATCTT.

The chain uses TRBV7-3 and TRBJ1-1; no firm D call. V shed 4 bases and J shed 4 bases, with 10 bases lying between them. Germline V gene data show CDR1 as SGHTA and CDR2 as FQGTGA. This CDR3 has 13 amino acids. The CDR3 region is CASSSSHGTEAFF. CDR3 nucleotides: TGTGCCAGCAGCTCCTCACACGGCACTGAAGCTTTCTTT.

This clonotype was counted ten times or more. V usage is TRBV12-3 or TRBV12-4 and J usage is TRBJ2-4, with 7 bases matching TRBD2. This CDR3 region has 14 residues. The V segment lost 3 bases and the J segment 7 bases; nucleotides outside the gene matches: 6. CDR3 in DNA: TGTGCCAGCAGTTTTAGCGGGTGGGGGAACATTCAGTACTTC. This sequence encodes CASSFSGWGNIQYF.

This clonotype was picked up many times. CDR3 protein: CASSLSEAFF. The DNA for the CDR3 is TGTGCCAGCAGTTTGTCGGAAGCTTTCTTT. The chain is built from TRBV28 and TRBJ1-1; D not certain. V was clipped by 3 bases and J by 8 bases, with 4 bases between them. The CDR3 loop spans 10 amino acids. Germline CDR1 reads MDHEN; CDR2 reads SYDVKM.

This chain joins TRBV6-1 and TRBJ1-2; D perhaps matches TRBD1 (5 bases). The germline V gene encodes CDR1 MNHNS and CDR2 SASEGT. The CDR3 totals 13 residues. Trimming cost V 8 bases and J 10 bases, with 20 bases left between them. The CDR3 bases are TGTGCCAGCGTTGAACCGGGACTTCCTATCTACACCTTC. It codes for CASVEPGLPIYTF.

The V gene is TRBV6-1, the J gene TRBJ1-1; D not resolved. This CDR3 has 14 residues. The V end was cut by 5 bases, the J end by 1 base, with 11 bases between. Germline V gives CDR1 MNHNS, CDR2 SASEGT. In nucleotides, the CDR3 is TGTGCCAGCAGTCCCCGGGGTGCGAACACTGAAGCTTTCTTT. Protein product: CASSPRGANTEAFF.

In nucleotides, the CDR3 is TGTGCCAGCAGCTTACACTCAACAGATACGCAGTATTTT. It yields the protein CASSLHSTDTQYF. The chain links TRBV28 to TRBJ2-3, with D unclear. V shed 6 bases and J shed 3 bases, with 10 bases lying between them. This CDR3 contains 13 residues. Germline V CDR1 and CDR2: MDHEN, SYDVKM.

This clonotype has at least ten counts. The chain carries TRBV12-3 or TRBV12-4 and TRBJ2-7; 10 bases are a match to TRBD1. The J segment lost 6 bases and the V segment lost 5 bases, leaving 7 bases of the junction unmatched. The CDR3 is 14 amino acids. As DNA, the CDR3 is TGTGCCAGCAGTCCCGGGACAGGGGTCCTCGAGCAGTACTTC. Translation gives CASSPGTGVLEQYF.

The J gene is TRBJ2-3, the V gene TRBV11-2; 7 positions match TRBD1. The CDR3 runs 14 residues. Germline V gives CDR1 SGHAT, CDR2 FQNNGV. With V trimmed by 10 bases and J by 3 bases, 10 bases remained unmatched. The CDR3 DNA sequence: TGTGCCACCAACAGGGGACCAGAGACAGATACGCAGTATTTT. Its translation is CATNRGPETDTQYF.